Below are 31 T cell receptor beta chains sequenced from a single sample in a study of T-cell memory formation after mild COVID-19. TCRdb called the 5' RACE reads again in MiXCR, with one record for every CDR3 protein. The sample has roughly 130,000 distinct CDR3 sequences; about 6% are singletons. The sequenced sample was PBMCs or a T cell subset sorted from them (not recorded which). The receptor set was obtained from an adult woman who had mild COVID-19 (a few samples of this study predate the infection). Cell type and time point are not known.

The genes are TRBV20-1 and TRBJ2-1; maybe TRBD2 (5 bases). CDR3 size: 13 residues. Germline V gene data show CDR1 as DFQATT and CDR2 as SNEGSKA (reference sequence). Trimming cost V 6 bases and J 5 bases, with 14 bases left between them. This CDR3 is CSADPLEHNEQFF. The CDR3 DNA sequence: TGCAGTGCGGACCCACTAGAACACAATGAGCAGTTCTTC.

This clonotype was observed at least ten times. The chain uses TRBV20-1 and TRBJ1-1, with D unresolved. The CDR3 runs to 13 residues. Trimming took off 0 bases at V and 0 bases at J, with 5 bases between the two ends. Germline-derived CDR1 and CDR2 are DFQATT and SNEGSKA (reference sequence). The CDR3 bases are TGCAGTGCTAGAGATGTCTTGAACACTGAAGCTTTCTTT. The encoded protein is CSARDVLNTEAFF.

CDR3 region: CSVKNRQDSYEQYF. The CDR3 DNA sequence: TGCAGCGTAAAAAATCGACAGGACTCCTACGAGCAGTACTTC. The gene calls are TRBV29-1 and TRBJ2-7, with D tentatively TRBD1 (6 bases). Trimming cost V 6 bases and J 0 bases, with 15 bases left between them. Germline CDR1 and CDR2: SQVTM and ANQGSEA. The CDR3 is 14 amino acids.

This clonotype was found a few times. The rearrangement joins TRBV5-4 to TRBJ2-1; D gene ambiguous. The CDR3 covers 16 residues. Trimming cost V 5 bases and J 5 bases, with 20 bases left between them. Germline V gives CDR1 SGHNT, CDR2 YYREEE (reference sequence). CDR3 sequence (DNA): TGTGCCAGCAGTTCACGTACCGGGCCCCGTCACAATGAGCAGTTCTTC. This codes for CASSSRTGPRHNEQFF.

The rearrangement links TRBV7-8 to TRBJ2-1, with 8 bases fitting TRBD1. The CDR3 is made up of 13 amino acids. Germline V gene sequence: CDR1 SGHVS, CDR2 FQNEAQ. V was clipped by 5 bases and J by 9 bases; unmatched bases: 6. Here the CDR3 DNA reads TGTGCCAGCAGCCAGACAGGGGTTGGTGAGCAGTTCTTC. Amino acid sequence: CASSQTGVGEQFF.

A few counts support this clonotype. The J gene is TRBJ2-5, the V gene TRBV12-3 or TRBV12-4; 8 nucleotides align to TRBD1. The CDR3 contains 16 residues. The V and J ends lost 5 bases and 7 bases, in that order; junction bases with no gene match: 15. CDR3 in DNA: TGTGCCAGCAGTATCGCCAGGGCAGGGGGCGGGTGGACCCAGTACTTC. Translation gives CASSIARAGGGWTQYF.

This clonotype was picked up a small number of times. The chain links TRBV18 to TRBJ2-3, with unresolved D. Germline CDR1 is KGHSH and CDR2 is LQKENI. The CDR3 length is 12 residues. V lost 4 bases and J lost 4, with 6 bases in between. In DNA form, the CDR3 reads TGTGCCAGCTCACGCCCAGCAGATACGCAGTATTTT. Translated: CASSRPADTQYF.

This clonotype was observed a handful of times. This chain uses TRBV7-2 with TRBJ2-7, with D perhaps matching TRBD2 (6 bases). Germline V gene sequence: CDR1 SGHTA, CDR2 FQGNSA. The V end was cut by 3 bases, the J end by 3 bases, with 24 bases between. The CDR3 spans 18 residues. The CDR3: CASSLPSSGSGRDYEQYF. The CDR3 region has the DNA TGTGCCAGCAGCTTGCCCTCATCTGGGAGCGGGCGAGACTACGAGCAGTACTTC.

The V call is TRBV5-1, the J call TRBJ2-7; 7 nucleotides match TRBD1. Germline lookup yields CDR1 SGHRS and CDR2 YFSETQ. The CDR3 totals 16 residues. Trimming at V came to 2 bases and at J to 2 bases, leaving 10 bases not matched to a gene. The CDR3 reads CASSFGSTGSAYEQYF. CDR3 in DNA: TGCGCCAGCAGCTTTGGATCGACAGGGAGTGCCTACGAGCAGTACTTC. The entire variable domain, with the rest obtained from reference TRBV5-1 and TRBJ2-7, is as follows: KAGVTQTPRYLIKTRGQQVTLSCSPISGHRSVSWYQQTPGQGLQFLFEYFSETQRNKGNFPGRFSGRQFSNSRSEMNVSTLELGDSALYLCASSFGSTGSAYEQYFGPGTRLTVT.

The gene calls are TRBV20-1 and TRBJ1-2; D possibly corresponds to TRBD1 (5 bases). Germline CDR1 reads DFQATT; CDR2 reads SNEGSKA (reference sequence). The ends were cut back, 5 bases at V and 8 bases at J, with 21 bases in the middle. This CDR3 region has 14 residues. CDR3 coding DNA: TGCAGTGCTGCGATCCCTCCCGACAGTCGAGGCTACACCTTC. Its protein product is CSAAIPPDSRGYTF.

V is TRBV4-2 and J is TRBJ2-7; D possibly matches TRBD1 or TRBD2 (5 bases each). The CDR3 sequence is 16 residues long. The V end lost 0 bases, the J end lost 0 bases, and 12 bases lay between the germline ends. Germline values: CDR1 LGHNA, CDR2 YNFKEQ. CDR3: CASSQDLIGASYEQYF. The CDR3, as DNA: TGTGCCAGCAGCCAAGATCTCATCGGGGCCTCCTACGAGCAGTACTTC.

This clonotype was counted many times. The chain recombines TRBV11-2 with TRBJ2-5; no clear D gene. V was clipped by 1 base and J by 5 bases, with 5 bases between them. CDR1 is SGHAT and CDR2 is FQNNGV in the germline V gene. This CDR3 comprises 12 residues. The CDR3 spells CASSLGSETQYF. CDR3 nucleotides: TGTGCCAGCAGCTTAGGCTCTGAGACCCAGTACTTC.

This clonotype was found a few times. The chain uses TRBV4-2 and TRBJ2-3; 9 nucleotides agree with TRBD2. V shed 4 bases, J shed 5 bases, and the junction held 4 bases outside the gene matches. CDR1 and CDR2 (germline): LGHNA, YNFKEQ. CDR3 length: 14 residues. CDR3 bases: TGTGCCAGCAGCCCGCGACTAGCGGTAGATACGCAGTATTTT. Protein product: CASSPRLAVDTQYF.

The rearrangement uses TRBV5-6 and TRBJ1-2, with D perhaps TRBD1 (5 bases). Between the trimmed V and J ends, which lost 4 bases and 5 bases, there was a span of 15 bases. CDR1 and CDR2 from the germline V gene are SGHDT and YYEEEE. This CDR3 region has 14 residues. CDR3 loop: CASSRSQGLYGYTF. CDR3 DNA sequence: TGTGCCAGCAGCCGCTCCCAGGGACTTTATGGCTACACCTTC.

This clonotype came up a few times. The chain couples TRBV12-3 or TRBV12-4 to TRBJ1-2, with a possible D match to TRBD1 (6 bases). The CDR3 runs to 13 residues. With 4 bases removed from V and 7 bases from J, the gap between germline ends came to 13 bases. For the CDR3, the DNA is TGTGCCAGCAGTTCTCAACAGGGAGTTGGCTACACCTTC. Translated: CASSSQQGVGYTF.

This clonotype was counted at least ten times. This rearrangement joins TRBV6-5 to TRBJ2-1; D perhaps matches TRBD1 (6 bases). Trimming cost V 2 bases and J 9 bases, with 11 bases left between them. From germline, CDR1 is MNHEY and CDR2 SVGAGI. The CDR3 covers 13 residues. DNA of the CDR3: TGTGCCAGCAGTTACCCCGGGACAAGTGAGCAGTTCTTC. It yields the protein CASSYPGTSEQFF.

The DNA of the CDR3 is TGTGCCAGCACCCCGGGGCCTCGGCAGTATTTT. Amino acid sequence: CASTPGPRQYF. V gene TRBV12-3 or TRBV12-4 combines with J gene TRBJ2-3; D possibly matches TRBD1 or TRBD2 (5 bases each). V was trimmed by 7 bases and J by 11 bases, leaving 13 bases between them. The CDR3 runs to 11 residues.

This clonotype was recorded many times. This chain uses TRBV29-1 with TRBJ2-1, with 8 bases fitting TRBD1. From germline, CDR1 is SQVTM and CDR2 ANQGSEA. V was pared by 6 bases and J by 7 bases, with 2 bases of the junction left unmatched. CDR3 length: 11 residues. CDR3 protein: CSVYRGNEQFF. The CDR3 DNA reads as TGCAGCGTGTACAGGGGGAATGAGCAGTTCTTC.

This clonotype was seen a handful of times. This chain connects TRBV6-2 or TRBV6-3 to TRBJ1-1; no firm D call. Germline V gives CDR1 MNHEY, CDR2 SVGEGT. The CDR3 covers 12 residues. Trimming pared 5 bases from V and 1 base from J, leaving 5 bases between. The CDR3 DNA reads as TGTGCCAGCAGTCCTCGGAACACTGAAGCTTTCTTT. Amino acids: CASSPRNTEAFF.

In its sample, this clonotype was seen many times. The J gene is TRBJ2-3, the V gene TRBV7-3; D might be TRBD1 (6 bases). Looked up from germline, CDR1 is SGHTA and CDR2 is FQGTGA. The CDR3 is made up of 15 amino acids. The V end lost 5 bases, the J end lost 3 bases, and 15 bases lay between the germline ends. The CDR3 loop reads CASSPNRVSTDTQYF. The DNA for the CDR3 is TGTGCCAGCAGCCCTAACAGGGTTAGTACAGATACGCAGTATTTT.

This clonotype was seen ten or more times. V and J are TRBV7-2 and TRBJ1-6; weak D call: TRBD1 (5 bases). This CDR3 contains 15 residues. CDR1 is SGHTA, CDR2 FQGNSA, per germline. Between the trimmed V and J ends, which lost 7 bases and 7 bases, there was a span of 17 bases. Here the CDR3 DNA reads TGTGCCAGCAAACGCGTAACGGGGGACAATTCACCCCTCCACTTT. It is translated as CASKRVTGDNSPLHF.

This clonotype came up a few times. The V gene is TRBV19, the J gene TRBJ2-7, with a weak D call TRBD1 (6 bases). Germline V gene lookup returns CDR1 LNHDA and CDR2 SQIVND (reference sequence). The CDR3 runs 14 residues. The V end was cut by 5 bases, the J end by 3 bases, with 14 bases between. Written as DNA, the CDR3 is TGTGCCAGTAGTGCCCGACAGGCAAACTACGAGCAGTACTTC. As protein: CASSARQANYEQYF. Combining the CDR3 with reference TRBV19 and TRBJ2-7 gives the whole variable domain DGGITQSPKYLFRKEGQNVTLSCEQNLNHDAMYWYRQDPGQGLRLIYYSQIVNDFQKGDIAEGYSVSREKKESFPLTVTSAQKNPTAFYLCASSARQANYEQYFGPGTRLTVT.

This clonotype was counted many times. The chain carries TRBV5-1 and TRBJ1-5; D is possibly TRBD1 (6 bases). This CDR3 is 15 amino acids long. Germline V gene data show CDR1 as SGHRS and CDR2 as YFSETQ. The V gene lost 0 bases and the J gene lost 2 bases, with 9 bases spanning the gap. The CDR3 sequence is CASSLGAGGNQPQHF. The CDR3 DNA sequence: TGCGCCAGCAGCTTGGGGGCAGGGGGCAATCAGCCCCAGCATTTT.

This clonotype has more than one count but fewer than ten. This chain connects TRBV6-6 to TRBJ1-2; 8 bases match TRBD1. CDR1 is MNHNY and CDR2 is SVGAGI in the germline V gene (reference sequence). V lost 5 bases and J lost 1; bases outside the gene matches: 3. This CDR3 spans 14 amino acids. Here the CDR3 reads CASSRQGFNYGYTF. As DNA, the CDR3 is TGTGCCAGCAGTCGACAGGGGTTTAACTATGGCTACACCTTC.

This clonotype was observed at least ten times. The chain employs TRBV20-1 and TRBJ1-5; D is unclear. The CDR3 is made up of 15 amino acids. Germline V lookup: CDR1 DFQATT, CDR2 SNEGSKA (reference sequence). The V end was cut by 4 bases, the J end by 2 bases, with 15 bases between. The CDR3 sequence is CSATSVLHRNQPQHF. The CDR3 nucleotides are TGCAGTGCTACTTCGGTTCTACACCGCAATCAGCCCCAGCATTTT.

There are a few counts of this clonotype. V usage is TRBV4-3 and J usage is TRBJ2-7; possibly TRBD2 for D (6 bases). The CDR3 is 15 residues long. Trimming took 1 base from V and 4 from J, leaving 14 bases between them. Germline values: CDR1 LGHNA, CDR2 YSLEER. The CDR3 sequence: CASSQAVAGGYEQYF. CDR3 in DNA: TGCGCCAGCAGCCAAGCGGTAGCAGGAGGGTACGAGCAGTACTTC.

The chain recombines TRBV24-1 with TRBJ2-7, with 7 bases matching TRBD1. The CDR3 totals 16 residues. CDR1 is KGHDR, CDR2 SFDVKD, per germline. V shed 4 bases, J shed 0 bases, and the junction held 8 bases outside the gene matches. The CDR3 sequence is CATSDRDSPSSYEQYF. CDR3 bases: TGTGCCACCAGTGACCGGGACAGCCCCAGCTCCTACGAGCAGTACTTC.

This clonotype appeared a few times. The chain carries TRBV2 and TRBJ2-5, with 8 bases identical to TRBD2. Germline V gene lookup returns CDR1 SNHLY and CDR2 FYNNEI. CDR3 size: 14 residues. The V segment lost 4 bases and the J segment 5 bases; nucleotides outside the gene matches: 6. CDR3: CASSAPAGGETQYF. DNA for the CDR3: TGTGCCAGCAGTGCCCCGGCGGGGGGCGAGACCCAGTACTTC.

Ten or more counts support this clonotype. V is TRBV5-1 and J is TRBJ2-3, with unresolved D. This CDR3 is built from 11 residues. The germline gives CDR1 SGHRS, CDR2 YFSETQ. Trimming removed 7 bases at V and 5 bases at J, with 8 bases between. In DNA, the CDR3 is TGCGCCAGCCGGAAAGAAGATACGCAGTATTTT. It specifies CASRKEDTQYF.

This clonotype was found a few times. V is TRBV15 and J is TRBJ1-2; D is perhaps TRBD1 (5 bases). Trimming took off 0 bases at V and 0 bases at J, with 5 bases between the two ends. CDR1 and CDR2 (germline): LNHNV, YYDKDF (reference sequence). The CDR3 has 14 amino acids. The CDR3: CATSRDRANYGYTF. As DNA, the CDR3 is TGTGCCACCAGCAGAGACAGGGCTAACTATGGCTACACCTTC.

This clonotype has just a few counts. The V gene is TRBV12-3 or TRBV12-4, the J gene TRBJ2-1; TRBD2 matches at 8 bases. V dropped 6 bases and J dropped 9; count of bases not matched to a gene: 13. This CDR3 contains 15 residues. CDR3 loop: CASSQFGTRGLEQFF. CDR3 DNA sequence: TGTGCCAGCAGCCAATTCGGGACTAGAGGTCTTGAGCAGTTCTTC.